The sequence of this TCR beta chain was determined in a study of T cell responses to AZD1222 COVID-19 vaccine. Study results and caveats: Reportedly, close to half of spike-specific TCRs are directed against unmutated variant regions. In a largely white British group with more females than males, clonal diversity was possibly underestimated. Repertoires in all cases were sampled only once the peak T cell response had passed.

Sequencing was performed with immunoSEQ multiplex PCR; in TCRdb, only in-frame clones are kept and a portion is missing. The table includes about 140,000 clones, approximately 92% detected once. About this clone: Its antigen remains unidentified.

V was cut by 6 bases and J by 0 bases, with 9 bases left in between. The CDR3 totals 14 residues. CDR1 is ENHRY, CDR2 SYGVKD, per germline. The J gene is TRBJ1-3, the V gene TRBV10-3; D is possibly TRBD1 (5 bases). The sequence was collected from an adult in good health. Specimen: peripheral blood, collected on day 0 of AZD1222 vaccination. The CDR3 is CAIRGDSSGNTIYF. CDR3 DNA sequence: TGTGCCATCAGGGGAGACAGCTCTGGAAACACCATATATTTT.